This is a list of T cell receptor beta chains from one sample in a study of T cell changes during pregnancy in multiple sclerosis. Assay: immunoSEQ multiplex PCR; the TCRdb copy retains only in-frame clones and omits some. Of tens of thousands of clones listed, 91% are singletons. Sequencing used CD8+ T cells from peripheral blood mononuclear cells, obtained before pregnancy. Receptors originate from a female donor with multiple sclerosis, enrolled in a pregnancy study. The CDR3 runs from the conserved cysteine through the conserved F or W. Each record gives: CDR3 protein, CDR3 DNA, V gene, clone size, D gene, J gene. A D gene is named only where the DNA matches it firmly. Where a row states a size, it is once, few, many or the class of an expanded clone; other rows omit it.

cdr3_aa: CASSQGEAVNTQYF
cdr3_nt: TGTGCCAGCAGCCAAGGGGAGGCGGTAAATACGCAGTATTTT
v_call: TRBV4-2
clone_size: NA
d_call: NA
j_call: TRBJ2-3

cdr3_aa: CASSDEEYGYTF
cdr3_nt: TGTGCCAGCAGTGATGAGGAATATGGCTACACCTTC
v_call: TRBV2
clone_size: NA
d_call: NA
j_call: TRBJ1-2

cdr3_aa: CASSEGQGYTEAFF
cdr3_nt: TGTGCCAGCAGTGAAGGCCAGGGATACACTGAAGCTTTCTTT
v_call: TRBV6-1
clone_size: NA
d_call: NA
j_call: TRBJ1-1

cdr3_aa: CASSGGYTEAFF
cdr3_nt: TGTGCCAGCAGTGGGGGGTACACTGAAGCTTTCTTT
v_call: TRBV9
clone_size: few
d_call: NA
j_call: TRBJ1-1

cdr3_aa: CASSGQGNGYTF
cdr3_nt: TGTGCCAGCAGCGGACAGGGTAATGGCTACACCTTC
v_call: TRBV6-5
clone_size: NA
d_call: TRBD1
j_call: TRBJ1-2

cdr3_aa: CASSRIVTRGPTNEKLFF
cdr3_nt: TGTGCCAGCAGCCGAATCGTGACCAGGGGTCCAACTAATGAAAAACTGTTTTTT
v_call: TRBV7-6
clone_size: NA
d_call: NA
j_call: TRBJ1-4

cdr3_aa: CASSVVPGSNTEAFF
cdr3_nt: TGTGCCAGCAGCGTAGTTCCAGGCTCGAACACTGAAGCTTTCTTT
v_call: TRBV5-6
clone_size: NA
d_call: NA
j_call: TRBJ1-1

cdr3_aa: CASSFGTGNFNSPLHF
cdr3_nt: TGTGCCAGCAGCTTTGGGACAGGGAATTTTAATTCACCCCTCCACTTT
v_call: TRBV11-1
clone_size: NA
d_call: TRBD1
j_call: TRBJ1-6

cdr3_aa: CASSQSPRVTEAFF
cdr3_nt: TGTGCCAGCAGCCAAAGCCCAAGAGTCACTGAAGCTTTCTTT
v_call: TRBV14
clone_size: few
d_call: NA
j_call: TRBJ1-1

cdr3_aa: CASSRDEEVEQFF
cdr3_nt: TGTGCCAGCAGCCGCGACGAGGAAGTCGAGCAGTTCTTC
v_call: TRBV13
clone_size: NA
d_call: NA
j_call: TRBJ2-1

cdr3_aa: CASSLGTGTLRPDTQYF
cdr3_nt: TGTGCCAGCAGCTTGGGAACCGGGACTCTACGTCCAGATACGCAGTATTTT
v_call: TRBV5-4
clone_size: NA
d_call: NA
j_call: TRBJ2-3

cdr3_aa: CASSIPGSGANVLTF
cdr3_nt: TGCGCCAGCAGCATACCAGGCTCTGGGGCCAACGTCCTGACTTTC
v_call: TRBV5-1
clone_size: NA
d_call: NA
j_call: TRBJ2-6

cdr3_aa: CASSLGAASNTEAFF
cdr3_nt: TGTGCCAGCAGCTTAGGCGCGGCTTCGAACACTGAAGCTTTCTTT
v_call: TRBV7-6
clone_size: NA
d_call: NA
j_call: TRBJ1-1

cdr3_aa: CASSTLATGDNEQFF
cdr3_nt: TGTGCCAGCAGCACTTTGGCTACCGGGGACAATGAGCAGTTCTTC
v_call: TRBV27
clone_size: NA
d_call: NA
j_call: TRBJ2-1

cdr3_aa: CASSEIPLLGGLGNTIYF
cdr3_nt: TGTGCCAGCAGTGAGATCCCCTTACTCGGGGGTCTTGGAAACACCATATATTTT
v_call: TRBV6-1
clone_size: NA
d_call: NA
j_call: TRBJ1-3

cdr3_aa: CASSYVDSSNQPQHF
cdr3_nt: TGTGCCAGCAGTTACGTGGACAGCAGCAATCAGCCCCAGCATTTT
v_call: TRBV6-6
clone_size: once
d_call: NA
j_call: TRBJ1-5

cdr3_aa: CASSGAGRQETQYF
cdr3_nt: TGTGCCAGCAGCGGAGCGGGACGCCAAGAGACCCAGTACTTC
v_call: TRBV9
clone_size: NA
d_call: TRBD2
j_call: TRBJ2-5

cdr3_aa: CAWSVGGSSYGYTF
cdr3_nt: TGTGCCTGGAGTGTGGGAGGGAGTAGCTATGGCTACACCTTC
v_call: TRBV30
clone_size: NA
d_call: NA
j_call: TRBJ1-2

cdr3_aa: CASSPAGSLNYGYTF
cdr3_nt: TGTGCCAGCAGCCCCGCGGGAAGCCTTAACTATGGCTACACCTTC
v_call: TRBV13
clone_size: NA
d_call: NA
j_call: TRBJ1-2

cdr3_aa: CASKSYPQTGTGNTIYF
cdr3_nt: TGTGCCAGCAAAAGTTACCCTCAGACAGGGACTGGAAACACCATATATTTT
v_call: TRBV2
clone_size: NA
d_call: TRBD1
j_call: TRBJ1-3

cdr3_aa: CASSFLPSSYNEQFF
cdr3_nt: TGTGCCAGCAGCTTTCTCCCCAGCTCCTACAATGAGCAGTTCTTC
v_call: TRBV7-6
clone_size: NA
d_call: NA
j_call: TRBJ2-1

cdr3_aa: CASSQDQAGGRIYNEQFF
cdr3_nt: TGCGCCAGCAGCCAAGACCAAGCGGGGGGACGGATCTACAATGAGCAGTTCTTC
v_call: TRBV4-1
clone_size: NA
d_call: TRBD2
j_call: TRBJ2-1

cdr3_aa: CASSHRGGNQPQHF
cdr3_nt: TGTGCCAGCAGTCACAGGGGAGGCAATCAGCCCCAGCATTTT
v_call: TRBV6-5
clone_size: NA
d_call: TRBD1
j_call: TRBJ1-5

cdr3_aa: CASSSVNTEAFF
cdr3_nt: TGTGCCAGCTCATCTGTTAACACTGAAGCTTTCTTT
v_call: TRBV18
clone_size: once
d_call: NA
j_call: TRBJ1-1

cdr3_aa: CASSQVGQSDEKLFF
cdr3_nt: TGTGCCAGCAGCCAAGTGGGGCAGTCCGATGAAAAACTGTTTTTT
v_call: TRBV4-2
clone_size: NA
d_call: NA
j_call: TRBJ1-4

cdr3_aa: CASSIVLAGRETQYF
cdr3_nt: TGTGCCAGTAGTATAGTACTAGCGGGGAGGGAGACCCAGTACTTC
v_call: TRBV19
clone_size: NA
d_call: TRBD2
j_call: TRBJ2-5

cdr3_aa: CASSIEPTGDYGYTF
cdr3_nt: TGTGCCAGTAGTATAGAACCGACAGGGGACTATGGCTACACCTTC
v_call: TRBV19
clone_size: NA
d_call: TRBD1
j_call: TRBJ1-2

cdr3_aa: CASSYTGGQNSPLHF
cdr3_nt: TGTGCCAGCAGTTACACGGGGGGGCAAAATTCACCCCTCCACTTT
v_call: TRBV6-5
clone_size: NA
d_call: NA
j_call: TRBJ1-6

cdr3_aa: CASSLVARSAFF
cdr3_nt: TGTGCCAGCAGTTTGGTTGCCCGGTCAGCTTTCTTT
v_call: TRBV13
clone_size: NA
d_call: NA
j_call: TRBJ1-1

cdr3_aa: CASSLSGGEGNQPQHF
cdr3_nt: TGTGCCAGCAGTTTATCGGGTGGGGAGGGCAATCAGCCCCAGCATTTT
v_call: TRBV27
clone_size: NA
d_call: NA
j_call: TRBJ1-5

cdr3_aa: CASESKRGAYEQYF
cdr3_nt: TGTGCCAGTGAGTCCAAGCGGGGGGCCTACGAGCAGTACTTC
v_call: TRBV6-5
clone_size: NA
d_call: TRBD2
j_call: TRBJ2-7

cdr3_aa: CASDRTSGERDTGELFF
cdr3_nt: TGTGCCAGCGATCGGACTAGCGGGGAGCGAGACACCGGGGAGCTGTTTTTT
v_call: TRBV2
clone_size: NA
d_call: TRBD2
j_call: TRBJ2-2

cdr3_aa: CASSSWDSNEQFF
cdr3_nt: TGTGCCAGCAGCTCCTGGGACTCCAATGAGCAGTTCTTC
v_call: TRBV7-6
clone_size: NA
d_call: NA
j_call: TRBJ2-1

cdr3_aa: CASSSGSLLAGYTF
cdr3_nt: TGTGCCAGCAGTTCGGGGTCACTCTTAGCTGGCTACACCTTC
v_call: TRBV27
clone_size: NA
d_call: NA
j_call: TRBJ1-2

cdr3_aa: CASSGTVNYGYTF
cdr3_nt: TGTGCCAGCAGCGGGACAGTCAACTATGGCTACACCTTC
v_call: TRBV7-9
clone_size: NA
d_call: TRBD1
j_call: TRBJ1-2

cdr3_aa: CASSSRTENTGELFF
cdr3_nt: TGTGCCAGCAGCTCGCGGACAGAGAACACCGGGGAGCTGTTTTTT
v_call: TRBV11-3
clone_size: once
d_call: NA
j_call: TRBJ2-2

cdr3_aa: CASSLGGAAYEQYF
cdr3_nt: TGTGCCAGCAGCTTAGGTGGGGCCGCCTACGAGCAGTACTTC
v_call: TRBV13
clone_size: NA
d_call: NA
j_call: TRBJ2-7

cdr3_aa: CASSPSGGWQPQHF
cdr3_nt: TGTGCCAGCAGTCCCTCAGGGGGCTGGCAGCCCCAGCATTTT
v_call: TRBV25-1
clone_size: few
d_call: TRBD1
j_call: TRBJ1-5

cdr3_aa: CACGTEEDTGELFF
cdr3_nt: TGTGCCTGTGGGACAGAGGAGGACACCGGGGAGCTGTTTTTT
v_call: TRBV30
clone_size: NA
d_call: TRBD1
j_call: TRBJ2-2

cdr3_aa: CASSDPHRATYGYTF
cdr3_nt: TGTGCCAGCAGCGACCCACACAGGGCAACATATGGCTACACCTTC
v_call: TRBV9
clone_size: NA
d_call: NA
j_call: TRBJ1-2

cdr3_aa: CASSLGRGTGVLNEQYF
cdr3_nt: TGTGCCAGCAGTTTAGGCCGGGGGACAGGGGTACTCAACGAGCAGTACTTC
v_call: TRBV27
clone_size: NA
d_call: TRBD1
j_call: TRBJ2-7

cdr3_aa: CASREGNTEAFF
cdr3_nt: TGTGCCAGCAGAGAGGGAAACACTGAAGCTTTCTTT
v_call: TRBV2
clone_size: NA
d_call: NA
j_call: TRBJ1-1

cdr3_aa: CASSSDRVTNEKLFF
cdr3_nt: TGTGCCAGCAGCTCTGACAGGGTTACTAATGAAAAACTGTTTTTT
v_call: TRBV7-9
clone_size: NA
d_call: TRBD1
j_call: TRBJ1-4

cdr3_aa: CASSVPLAGVSTDTQYF
cdr3_nt: TGTGCCAGCAGCGTTCCTCTAGCGGGGGTTAGCACAGATACGCAGTATTTT
v_call: TRBV9
clone_size: NA
d_call: TRBD2
j_call: TRBJ2-3

cdr3_aa: CASSISGGAYNEQFF
cdr3_nt: TGTGCCAGCAGTATTAGCGGGGGGGCCTACAATGAGCAGTTCTTC
v_call: TRBV6-4
clone_size: NA
d_call: TRBD2
j_call: TRBJ2-1

cdr3_aa: CASSIDTNTEAFF
cdr3_nt: TGTGCCAGCAGCATAGACACAAACACTGAAGCTTTCTTT
v_call: TRBV6-5
clone_size: NA
d_call: NA
j_call: TRBJ1-1

cdr3_aa: CASSSSLGGGEQFF
cdr3_nt: TGTGCCAGCAGTTCCTCCCTTGGGGGAGGTGAGCAGTTCTTC
v_call: TRBV13
clone_size: NA
d_call: NA
j_call: TRBJ2-1

cdr3_aa: CASSSPSGGWGNEQFF
cdr3_nt: TGTGCCAGCAGCTCGCCGAGCGGGGGGTGGGGCAATGAGCAGTTCTTC
v_call: TRBV11-2
clone_size: NA
d_call: TRBD2
j_call: TRBJ2-1

cdr3_aa: CASSAPGTGFSEQFF
cdr3_nt: TGTGCCAGCAGTGCGCCCGGGACAGGGTTCTCTGAGCAGTTCTTC
v_call: TRBV9
clone_size: once
d_call: TRBD1
j_call: TRBJ2-1

cdr3_aa: CASSTGTGFTEAFF
cdr3_nt: TGTGCCAGCAGTACCGGGACAGGGTTCACTGAAGCTTTCTTT
v_call: TRBV9
clone_size: NA
d_call: TRBD1
j_call: TRBJ1-1

cdr3_aa: CATGGQTYNEQFF
cdr3_nt: TGTGCCACAGGGGGGCAGACTTACAATGAGCAGTTCTTC
v_call: TRBV19
clone_size: once
d_call: NA
j_call: TRBJ2-1

cdr3_aa: CASSPQEGQSLGEAFF
cdr3_nt: TGTGCCAGCTCACCACAGGAGGGACAGAGTTTGGGTGAAGCTTTCTTT
v_call: TRBV18
clone_size: NA
d_call: TRBD1
j_call: TRBJ1-1

cdr3_aa: CASSRGTGANVLTF
cdr3_nt: TGTGCCAGTAGTCGGGGTACTGGGGCCAACGTCCTGACTTTC
v_call: TRBV19
clone_size: NA
d_call: NA
j_call: TRBJ2-6

cdr3_aa: CASGEGPRYEQYF
cdr3_nt: TGTGCAAGCGGGGAGGGGCCCCGCTACGAGCAGTACTTC
v_call: TRBV7-6
clone_size: NA
d_call: TRBD2
j_call: TRBJ2-7

cdr3_aa: CASSITGGGGYTF
cdr3_nt: TGCGCCAGCAGCATTACAGGGGGTGGTGGCTACACCTTC
v_call: TRBV5-1
clone_size: NA
d_call: TRBD1
j_call: TRBJ1-2

cdr3_aa: CASSLGPGLAGGADTQYF
cdr3_nt: TGTGCCAGCAGCTTGGGCCCAGGACTAGCGGGGGGGGCAGATACGCAGTATTTT
v_call: TRBV7-8
clone_size: NA
d_call: TRBD2
j_call: TRBJ2-3

cdr3_aa: CASSSQPGLAGEQYF
cdr3_nt: TGTGCCAGCAGCTCGCAGCCTGGACTAGCGGGCGAGCAGTACTTC
v_call: TRBV7-8
clone_size: NA
d_call: TRBD2
j_call: TRBJ2-7

cdr3_aa: CASSVVGQGAAYNEQFF
cdr3_nt: TGTGCCAGCAGTGTGGTGGGCCAGGGGGCGGCCTACAATGAGCAGTTCTTC
v_call: TRBV2
clone_size: NA
d_call: TRBD1
j_call: TRBJ2-1

cdr3_aa: CATSPGTVYGYTF
cdr3_nt: TGTGCCACCAGCCCCGGGACAGTATATGGCTACACCTTC
v_call: TRBV15
clone_size: NA
d_call: TRBD1
j_call: TRBJ1-2